In this sample, the clone carrying this TCR beta chain turned up a few times. What it binds is not known. Graves' hyperthyroidism showing no ophthalmopathy progression within 18 months was considered stable. Uncontrolled infection, other autoimmune disease, pregnancy and lactation each barred patients from inclusion. These data come from a study of T cells in Graves' hyperthyroidism and ophthalmopathy. Study-level results: The model's output predicted ophthalmopathy at a median of roughly 6.9 months prior to onset.

Regions amplified from RNA transcripts were the TCR beta CDR3 regions. RT-PCR in the first round (using the HTBI primer set) targeted the TCR CDR3. One entry per CDR3 protein, called by TCRdb with MiXCR from the multiplex PCR reads. The top ten hold approximately 23% of the sample, which has hundreds of thousands of distinct CDR3 sequences, around 13% seen once. Germline CDR1 and CDR2: DFQATT and SNEGSKA (reference sequence). The CDR3 is 12 residues long. V was shortened by 4 bases and J by 0 bases, with 7 bases between the two germline ends. The sample comprised blood. This clonotype originated in a woman under 40 with Graves' hyperthyroidism. This chain links TRBV20-1 with TRBJ2-7; D call uncertain. CDR3 amino acids: CSATPSSYEQYF. The CDR3 nucleotides read TGCAGTGCTACACCCTCCTCCTACGAGCAGTACTTC.